These 7 T cell receptor beta chains came from one sample sequenced in a study of blood T cell repertoires in COVID-19. The assay was immunoSEQ multiplex PCR, and TCRdb's table has in-frame clones only and misses some. The sample lists around 300,000 clones, roughly nine tenths occurring once. The sequencing input was PBMCs or T cells enriched from blood (not recorded which). The origin of the receptors is a woman aged 18-29 years who had recovered from COVID-19.

This clone was counted once. This sequence joins TRBV25-1 and TRBJ2-5; D is unclear. In germline, CDR1 is MGHDK, CDR2 SYGVNS. The CDR3 consists of 13 residues. The V gene lost 6 bases and the J gene lost 2 bases, with 10 bases spanning the gap. As DNA, the CDR3 is TGTGCCAGCAGCCTGACATTACAAGAGACCCAGTACTTC. It codes for CASSLTLQETQYF.

The count of this clone is one. This chain connects TRBV6-2 or TRBV6-3 to TRBJ1-5; weak D call: TRBD1 (5 bases). Trimming removed 6 bases from V and 6 bases from J, with 15 bases in between. The CDR3 loop spans 14 amino acids. The germline CDR1 and CDR2 sequences are MNHEY and SVGEGT. CDR3 region: CASSRPLQGQPQHF. The CDR3, as DNA: TGTGCCAGCAGCCGACCCCTTCAGGGTCAGCCCCAGCATTTT.

This clone was found once. The chain links TRBV9 to TRBJ2-2, with D possibly being TRBD2 (7 bases). The CDR3 loop spans 15 amino acids. Deletions cut 2 bases from V and 2 bases from J, with 10 bases between. The germline CDR1 and CDR2 sequences are SGDLS and YYNGEE. The CDR3 is CASSVAGANTGELFF. In nucleotides, the CDR3 is TGTGCCAGCAGCGTCGCGGGGGCCAACACCGGGGAGCTGTTTTTT.

CDR3 region: CASSDGQGARSPLHF. CDR3 DNA: TGTGCCAGCAGTGACGGACAGGGGGCTAGGTCACCCCTCCACTTT. V usage is TRBV6-4 and J usage is TRBJ1-6; 11 bases map to TRBD1. J gave up 10 bases and V 2 bases, and 4 bases lay outside the gene matches. Germline values: CDR1 MRHNA, CDR2 SNTAGT. The CDR3 sequence is 15 residues long.

The J gene is TRBJ1-5, the V gene TRBV4-2; no definite D call. The CDR3 spans 15 residues. V dropped 4 bases and J dropped 3 bases, with 13 bases sitting between them. The germline V gene encodes CDR1 LGHNA and CDR2 YNFKEQ. The CDR3 coding sequence is TGTGCCAGCAGCCCCGAACCACAGCCCAATCAGCCCCAGCATTTT. Translated: CASSPEPQPNQPQHF.

The rearrangement joins TRBV2 to TRBJ1-1; D possibly corresponds to TRBD1 (6 bases). V lost 7 bases, J lost 1 base, and 19 bases lay in between. The CDR3 is made up of 16 amino acids. Germline V gene lookup returns CDR1 SNHLY and CDR2 FYNNEI. CDR3 region: CASNPQGLSGNTEAFF. The DNA of the CDR3 is TGTGCCAGCAACCCACAGGGCCTATCAGGGAACACTGAAGCTTTCTTT. Looking up the rest from reference TRBV2 and TRBJ1-1 gives the full variable domain: EPEVTQTPSHQVTQMGQEVILRCVPISNHLYFYWYRQILGQKVEFLVSFYNNEISEKSEIFDDQFSVERPDGSNFTLKIRSTKLEDSAMYFCASNPQGLSGNTEAFFGQGTRLTVV.

The chain links TRBV28 to TRBJ2-7; 8 nucleotides align to TRBD2. This CDR3 is 13 amino acids long. Trimming at V came to 10 bases and at J to 4 bases, leaving 9 bases not matched to a gene. CDR1 is MDHEN and CDR2 is SYDVKM in the germline V gene. In nucleotides, the CDR3 is TGTGCCACCGAGCGGGGGCGCAGGTACGAGCAGTACTTC. Translation gives CATERGRRYEQYF.